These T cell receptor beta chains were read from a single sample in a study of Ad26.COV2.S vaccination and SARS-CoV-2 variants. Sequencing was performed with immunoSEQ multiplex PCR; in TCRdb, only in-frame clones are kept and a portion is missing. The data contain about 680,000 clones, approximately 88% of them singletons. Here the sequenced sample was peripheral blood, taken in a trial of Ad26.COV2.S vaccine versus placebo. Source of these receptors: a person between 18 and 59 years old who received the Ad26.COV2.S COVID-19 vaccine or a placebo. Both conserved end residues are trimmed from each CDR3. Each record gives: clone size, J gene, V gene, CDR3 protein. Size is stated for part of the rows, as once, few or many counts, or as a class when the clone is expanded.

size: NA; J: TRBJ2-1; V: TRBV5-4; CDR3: ASSRGGQASYNEQF
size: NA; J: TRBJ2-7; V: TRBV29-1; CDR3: SVVGGSSYEQY
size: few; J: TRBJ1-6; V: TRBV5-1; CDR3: ASSTPGTDNSPLH
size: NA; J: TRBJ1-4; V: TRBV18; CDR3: ASSPRAAVDEKLF
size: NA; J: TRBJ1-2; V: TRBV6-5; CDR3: ASSIDPNYGYT
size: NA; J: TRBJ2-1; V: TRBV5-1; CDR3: ASSLTPPGLAVEGYNEQF
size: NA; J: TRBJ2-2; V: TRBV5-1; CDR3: ASSLASLGTGELF
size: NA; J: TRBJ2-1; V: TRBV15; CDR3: ATSLGPHNEQF
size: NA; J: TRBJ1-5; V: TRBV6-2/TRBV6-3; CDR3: ASSYKGREVRNQPQH
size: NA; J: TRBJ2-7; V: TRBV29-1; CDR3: SVEHRGPFDSGQY
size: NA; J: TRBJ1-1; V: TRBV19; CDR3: ASSHFQGGGTEAF
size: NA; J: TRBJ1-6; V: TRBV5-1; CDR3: ASSLTGGIPLH
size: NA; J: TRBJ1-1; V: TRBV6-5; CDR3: ASSLRTENTEAF
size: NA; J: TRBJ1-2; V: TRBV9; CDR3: ASSEGGQGNYGYT
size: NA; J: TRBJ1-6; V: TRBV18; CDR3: ASSPRGGGGNDSPLH
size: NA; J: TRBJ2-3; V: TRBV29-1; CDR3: SVEETWGGTQY
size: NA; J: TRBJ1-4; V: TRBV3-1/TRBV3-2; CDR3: ASSRTGGEKLF
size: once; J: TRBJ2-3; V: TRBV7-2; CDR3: ASSPRTSGDTQY
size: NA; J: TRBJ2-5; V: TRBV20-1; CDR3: SALATETQY
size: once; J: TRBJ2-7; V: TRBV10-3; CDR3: AISDPSKEGHYEQY
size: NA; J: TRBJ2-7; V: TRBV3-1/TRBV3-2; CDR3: ASSQEGGIYEQY
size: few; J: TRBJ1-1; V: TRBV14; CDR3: ASSLSGLSNTEAF
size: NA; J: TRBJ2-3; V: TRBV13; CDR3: ASSLRGGSLSSSTDTQY
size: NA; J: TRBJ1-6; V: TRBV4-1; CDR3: ASSQDAAGFGSPLH
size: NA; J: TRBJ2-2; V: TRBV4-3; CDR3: ASSQETGRTGELF
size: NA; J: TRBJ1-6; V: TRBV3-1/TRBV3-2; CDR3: ASSQGLGQTNSPLH
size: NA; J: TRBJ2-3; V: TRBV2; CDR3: AKGGVTDTQY
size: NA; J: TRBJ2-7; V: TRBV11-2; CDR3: ASAASYEQY
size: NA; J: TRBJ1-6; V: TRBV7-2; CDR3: ASSPGTGYYNSPLH
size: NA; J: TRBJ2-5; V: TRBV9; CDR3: ASSATGRVGETQY
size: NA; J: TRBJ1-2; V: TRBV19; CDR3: ASSMKWEGTYGYT
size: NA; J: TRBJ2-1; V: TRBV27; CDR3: ASSLWRGAGNEQF
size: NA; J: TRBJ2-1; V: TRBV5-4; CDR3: ASSQYSSYNEQF
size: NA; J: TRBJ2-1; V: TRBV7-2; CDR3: ASRPDAGGYNEQF